This TCR beta chain was documented in a study of blood T cells in healthy people across ages. Study-wide context: About one barcoded beta molecule was captured per two T cells (by template switching).

Study-wide results and limits: A strong correlation was seen between TCR beta diversity and naive T cell percentage. Age brought a roughly linear fall in TCR beta diversity measured per million T cells.

Alongside a J-beta primer mix, a sample-barcoded 5' primer served in a second PCR lasting about 7 to 11 cycles. Template switching added a 12-random-nucleotide identifier to every cDNA molecule. TCRdb re-called the 5' RACE reads with MiXCR, one entry per CDR3 protein. The data show 1.5 million to 2 million distinct CDR3 sequences, 35% to 50% seen once. V was trimmed by 3 bases and J by 4 bases, leaving 14 bases between them. The germline CDR1 and CDR2 sequences are SGDLS and YYNGEE. This CDR3 has 15 amino acids. Of note for this clonotype: Antigen specificity is unknown.

The rearrangement joins TRBV9 to TRBJ1-3, with D possibly being TRBD1 (6 bases). This receptor was obtained from a human donor in good health. The sequencing input was blood. CDR3 sequence (DNA): TGTGCCAGCAGCGCCTCACAGGGTTCAGGAAACACCATATATTTT. This encodes CASSASQGSGNTIYF.